Listed below are T cell receptor beta chains from one sample, sequenced in a study of T cells in Graves' hyperthyroidism and ophthalmopathy. TCRdb redid the calling of the multiplex PCR reads with MiXCR, one entry per CDR3 protein. The data show hundreds of thousands of distinct CDR3 sequences, roughly 14% seen once. The sample comprised blood. The origin of the receptors is a woman between 35 and 50 years old with Graves' ophthalmopathy. Both conserved end residues are part of each CDR3. A D gene is named only where the DNA matches it firmly. Some rows mark clone size as missing; the rest say once, few, many or name a class of expanded clone.

D gene | clone size | J gene | V gene | CDR3 protein | CDR3 DNA
NA | many | TRBJ2-7 | TRBV2 | CASSEGEYEQYF | TGTGCCAGCAGTGAAGGGGAATACGAGCAGTACTTC
NA | many | TRBJ2-7 | TRBV7-2 | CASLPSGTPLRYEQYF | TGTGCCAGTCTCCCCAGTGGGACCCCTTTGAGGTACGAGCAGTACTTC
NA | many | TRBJ1-2 | TRBV7-9 | CASSPGRYGYTF | TGTGCCAGCAGCCCAGGACGGTATGGCTACACCTTC
NA | many | TRBJ1-5 | TRBV6-2/TRBV6-3 | CASSIEGRPYQPQHF | TGTGCCAGCAGTATTGAGGGGCGCCCGTATCAGCCCCAGCATTTT
NA | many | TRBJ1-2 | TRBV6-5 | CASSYSPGSTDGYTF | TGTGCCAGCAGTTACTCACCAGGGTCCACGGATGGCTACACCTTC
NA | many | TRBJ2-1 | TRBV28 | CASSDRYEQFF | TGTGCCAGCAGCGACAGGTATGAGCAGTTCTTC
NA | many | TRBJ1-2 | TRBV28 | CASSLLDHYGYTF | TGTGCCAGCAGTTTATTGGACCACTATGGCTACACCTTC
TRBD1 | many | TRBJ2-7 | TRBV4-1 | CASSRTGSNYEQYF | TGCGCCAGCAGCCGGACAGGGTCTAACTACGAGCAGTACTTC
NA | NA | TRBJ2-7 | TRBV18 | CAGGRTYEQYF | TGTGCCGGGGGACGGACCTACGAGCAGTACTTC
TRBD2 | many | TRBJ2-7 | TRBV4-1 | CASSPLWASGVSYEQYF | TGCGCCAGCAGCCCCCTTTGGGCTAGCGGGGTCTCCTACGAGCAGTACTTC
TRBD2 | many | TRBJ2-7 | TRBV7-9 | CASGPGTSGYEQYF | TGTGCCAGCGGACCCGGGACTAGCGGCTACGAGCAGTACTTC
NA | many | TRBJ2-7 | TRBV4-2 | CASSQEVSIGSYEQYF | TGTGCCAGCAGCCAAGAGGTCAGCATTGGCTCCTACGAGCAGTACTTC
NA | many | TRBJ1-1 | TRBV6-5 | CASSSPGGEAFF | TGTGCCAGCAGTTCCCCGGGGGGCGAAGCTTTCTTT
TRBD2 | many | TRBJ2-7 | TRBV7-2 | CASSGLANSYEQYF | TGTGCCAGCAGCGGACTAGCTAACTCCTACGAGCAGTACTTC
NA | many | TRBJ1-5 | TRBV24-1 | CATRDRPNQPQHF | TGTGCCACCCGAGACAGGCCCAATCAGCCCCAGCATTTT
NA | NA | TRBJ2-5 | TRBV18 | CASSPGGRFVAYQETQYF | TGTGCCAGCTCACCAGGGGGCAGGTTTGTCGCCTACCAAGAGACCCAGTACTTC
TRBD1 | many | TRBJ2-3 | TRBV28 | CASTPPRGPQYF | TGTGCCAGCACTCCCCCGAGGGGGCCACAGTATTTT